This T cell receptor beta chain was identified in a study of PD-L1 blockade in urothelial cancer. Study overall: About 85% of the 29 patients were men whose urothelial cancer was bladder-origin. Blood gave a median 141,255 T cells.

Spiking of synthetic TCR analog templates was performed in each PCR. Assay used: immunoSEQ multiplex PCR; TCRdb lists only in-frame clones, some missing. The sample gives about 30,000 clones, roughly nine tenths of which show up once; more than 6.5% is in the top ten. Time point: peripheral blood 6 weeks after treatment start. Every patient provided from 1 to 8 samples, collected pretreatment and on-treatment. CDR3 size: 17 residues. Germline assignment: CDR1 SEHNR and CDR2 FQNEAQ (reference sequence). Trimming shortened V by 5 bases and J by 0 bases, and 17 bases separated the two germline ends. The chain is built from TRBV7-9 and TRBJ2-1; tentatively, D is TRBD2 (6 bases). The sample in question was PBMCs, obtained around atezolizumab (anti-PD-L1) treatment. The source is a man aged 80 or over with urothelial cancer. The CDR3 DNA reads as TGTGCCAGCAGCCCCCCCCAAGGAGGGCCCTCCTACAATGAGCAGTTCTTC. It is translated as CASSPPQGGPSYNEQFF.